The T cell receptor beta chain under discussion was sequenced for a study of shared clonotypes between healthy human individuals. TCRdb's copy holds only in-frame clones and misses some; the assay was immunoSEQ multiplex PCR. The sample contains 2 million to 2.5 million clones, less than 95% of which appear only once. Overall study results and limits: Sorted-subset samples were not fully sequenced, rarefaction indicated. Deeper or shallower sequencing was expected to change how clonotypes are shared among donors. The study found lower generation probabilities in non-shared clonotypes than in those shared by all four donors.

Note on this clone: Its specificity is not known.

V dropped 4 bases and J dropped 4 bases, with 10 bases sitting between them. The V gene's germline CDR1 is SGHRS and CDR2 YFSETQ. The CDR3 is 13 residues long. Sequenced: naive CD4+ T cells from PBMCs. Specified subset: CD45RA+ positively selected. This TCR derives from a young man in good health. Some clones in this sample may be carry-over from other donors' samples. This chain joins TRBV5-1 and TRBJ2-3; D unclear. The CDR3 reads CASSHPRSDTQYF. CDR3 coding DNA: TGCGCCAGCAGCCATCCTCGATCAGATACGCAGTATTTT.